These T cell receptor beta chains were read from a single sample in a study of OX40 agonist ivuxolimab in advanced cancers. Repertoires were generated with immunoSEQ multiplex PCR, while TCRdb's copy carries only in-frame clones and drops some. The table has about 130,000 clones, roughly 91% seen once. This specimen was CD4+ or CD8+ T cells sorted from blood, taken in a trial of the OX40 agonist ivuxolimab. Receptor source: an adult with an advanced solid tumor such as melanoma, head and neck, liver or kidney cancer. Both conserved end residues are part of each CDR3. The D gene is left open where the match is weak. Clone size is given for some rows only: seen once, a few or many times, or a class if the clone is expanded.

CDR3aa	CDR3nt	j_gene	abundance	d_gene	v_gene
CASSHPAGELGDEQYF	TGCGCCAGCAGCCACCCCGCAGGGGAGTTGGGGGACGAGCAGTACTTC	TRBJ2-7	NA	NA	TRBV5-1
CASSTGNLEPQHF	TGTGCCAGCTCAACGGGGAACTTGGAGCCCCAGCATTTT	TRBJ1-5	NA	NA	TRBV18
CASSLVLSLWTSGDTIYF	TGTGCCAGCAGCTTAGTTCTCTCTCTTTGGACCTCTGGAGACACCATATATTTT	TRBJ1-3	NA	NA	TRBV7-8
CSVERGSHEQYF	TGCAGCGTTGAGCGCGGGAGCCACGAGCAGTACTTC	TRBJ2-7	NA	TRBD2	TRBV29-1
CASDRLNNEQFF	TGTGCCAGTGACAGGTTGAACAATGAGCAGTTCTTC	TRBJ2-1	NA	NA	TRBV9
CASSLIFLPIQGYGYTF	TGTGCCAGCAGTTTAATCTTCTTACCAATCCAGGGATATGGCTACACCTTC	TRBJ1-2	NA	NA	TRBV28
CASRRHAGNNEQFF	TGTGCCAGCAGAAGACACGCTGGTAACAATGAGCAGTTCTTC	TRBJ2-1	NA	NA	TRBV28
CASRTSGGYGYTF	TGTGCCAGCAGGACGTCAGGGGGGTATGGCTACACCTTC	TRBJ1-2	NA	TRBD1	TRBV27
CASSLGPPGGRPLETQYF	TGTGCCAGCAGCTTAGGCCCCCCGGGAGGGAGGCCCTTAGAGACCCAGTACTTC	TRBJ2-5	NA	TRBD2	TRBV7-2
CASSWGTARDSPLHF	TGTGCCAGCAGCTGGGGGACAGCGCGGGATTCACCCCTCCACTTT	TRBJ1-6	few	TRBD1	TRBV5-5
CASSPRGTTNEQFF	TGTGCCAGCAGTCCCCGGGGCACGACTAATGAGCAGTTCTTC	TRBJ2-1	NA	NA	TRBV28
CASSARPGLAVYRGELFF	TGTGCCAGTAGTGCCAGGCCGGGACTAGCGGTGTATCGGGGGGAGCTGTTTTTT	TRBJ2-2	NA	TRBD2	TRBV19
CASSRGQGIQETQYF	TGTGCCAGCTCACGGGGACAGGGGATACAAGAGACCCAGTACTTC	TRBJ2-5	NA	TRBD1	TRBV18
CASSSMREGGETQYF	TGTGCCAGTAGTAGTATGCGGGAGGGCGGAGAGACCCAGTACTTC	TRBJ2-5	few	TRBD2	TRBV19
CASSLEQGAYSNQPQHF	TGTGCCAGCAGCTTAGAACAGGGCGCCTATAGCAATCAGCCCCAGCATTTT	TRBJ1-5	NA	NA	TRBV7-6
CASSDAYNEQFF	TGTGCCAGCAGCGATGCCTACAATGAGCAGTTCTTC	TRBJ2-1	NA	NA	TRBV11-3
CASSISGTGHNEQFF	TGTGCCAGCAGCATCTCCGGGACAGGACACAATGAGCAGTTCTTC	TRBJ2-1	NA	TRBD1	TRBV7-9
CASSLRAGGPNTGELFF	TGCGCCAGCAGCTTGCGAGCGGGAGGGCCGAACACCGGGGAGCTGTTTTTT	TRBJ2-2	NA	TRBD2	TRBV5-1
CASSQGGLQAGPYEQYF	TGTGCCAGCAGCCAAGGGGGGTTGCAGGCAGGGCCCTACGAGCAGTACTTC	TRBJ2-7	NA	NA	TRBV4-2
CASSSTVDPGGYTF	TGTGCCAGCAGTTCGACGGTCGATCCTGGGGGCTACACCTTC	TRBJ1-2	few	NA	TRBV27
CASTSSAGIFYGYTF	TGTGCCAGCACCTCTTCCGCCGGAATTTTCTATGGCTACACCTTC	TRBJ1-2	NA	NA	TRBV6-6
CASNNVGGYQETQYF	TGTGCCAGTAATAATGTCGGGGGATACCAAGAGACCCAGTACTTC	TRBJ2-5	NA	NA	TRBV19
CASSVGSENYNSPLHF	TGTGCCAGCAGCGTAGGCTCGGAGAACTATAATTCACCCCTCCACTTT	TRBJ1-6	NA	NA	TRBV9
CASSSATAFVQNIQYF	TGTGCCAGCAGCTCTGCTACGGCGTTTGTTCAAAACATTCAGTACTTC	TRBJ2-4	NA	NA	TRBV28
CASSESGTRLGVAGANVLTF	TGTGCCAGCAGCGAATCCGGGACGCGCCTTGGAGTCGCTGGGGCCAACGTCCTGACTTTC	TRBJ2-6	NA	NA	TRBV21-1
CASSSQSGEKLFF	TGTGCCAGCAGCTCCCAGTCCGGGGAAAAACTGTTTTTT	TRBJ1-4	NA	NA	TRBV7-2
CASSPRGGGPNQPQHF	TGTGCCAGCTCACCCCGGGGAGGGGGCCCCAATCAGCCCCAGCATTTT	TRBJ1-5	NA	TRBD1	TRBV18
CASSLGDRVRGYTF	TGTGCCAGCAGCTTAGGGGACAGGGTTCGAGGCTACACCTTC	TRBJ1-2	NA	TRBD1	TRBV5-8
CASSFGGANTGELFF	TGTGCCAGCAGTTTCGGGGGGGCGAACACCGGGGAGCTGTTTTTT	TRBJ2-2	NA	TRBD2	TRBV28
CAIRREGPNTEAFF	TGTGCCATCAGGAGGGAGGGGCCGAACACTGAAGCTTTCTTT	TRBJ1-1	NA	NA	TRBV10-3
CASRYGQGLGYEQYF	TGCGCCAGCAGATACGGACAGGGTTTGGGCTACGAGCAGTACTTC	TRBJ2-7	NA	TRBD1	TRBV5-1
CASSARLAGGQETQYF	TGTGCCAGCAGCGCCCGACTAGCGGGAGGGCAAGAGACCCAGTACTTC	TRBJ2-5	NA	TRBD2	TRBV9
CASSVRAMNTEAFF	TGTGCCAGCAGCGTAAGAGCCATGAACACTGAAGCTTTCTTT	TRBJ1-1	NA	NA	TRBV9
CASSQDLAQENRRFF	TGTGCCAGCAGCCAAGACCTAGCCCAGGAGAATCGTCGGTTCTTC	TRBJ2-1	NA	NA	TRBV4-2
CSVLQETQYF	TGCAGCGTCCTACAGGAGACCCAGTACTTC	TRBJ2-5	NA	NA	TRBV29-1
CASSQVGLAGYNEQFF	TGCGCCAGCAGCCAAGTGGGGCTAGCGGGCTACAATGAGCAGTTCTTC	TRBJ2-1	NA	TRBD2	TRBV4-1
CASSQDLGGSRSLHF	TGCGCCAGCAGCCAAGATCTCGGAGGCAGCCGATCCCTCCACTTT	TRBJ1-6	few	NA	TRBV4-3
CASSASGAPNYGYTF	TGTGCCAGTAGTGCCTCGGGGGCTCCTAACTATGGCTACACCTTC	TRBJ1-2	NA	NA	TRBV19
CASSLVFHLGATKNIQYF	TGTGCCAGCAGCTTGGTGTTCCATTTAGGGGCGACCAAAAACATTCAGTACTTC	TRBJ2-4	NA	NA	TRBV5-6
CASSRQVNTQYF	TGTGCCAGCAGCCGCCAGGTTAATACGCAGTATTTT	TRBJ2-3	NA	NA	TRBV5-6
CAISLIGVNNEQFF	TGTGCCATCAGTTTAATAGGGGTTAACAATGAGCAGTTCTTC	TRBJ2-1	NA	NA	TRBV10-3
CASSSGTALYLNTEAFF	TGTGCCAGCAGTTCCGGGACAGCCCTTTATTTGAACACTGAAGCTTTCTTT	TRBJ1-1	NA	TRBD1	TRBV27
CASSEGALRANVLTF	TGTGCCAGCAGTGAAGGGGCACTGAGGGCCAACGTCCTGACTTTC	TRBJ2-6	NA	NA	TRBV2
CASSSGTGTGELFF	TGTGCCAGCAGCTCCGGGACAGGCACCGGGGAGCTGTTTTTT	TRBJ2-2	NA	TRBD1	TRBV5-4
CASSLDPTGWGTQYF	TGTGCCAGCAGCTTGGACCCGACAGGGTGGGGTACGCAGTATTTT	TRBJ2-3	once	TRBD1	TRBV11-2
CASSVEGRSDTQYF	TGTGCCAGCAGTGTAGAGGGGAGGTCAGATACGCAGTATTTT	TRBJ2-3	NA	NA	TRBV2
CASSLRDSNSPLHF	TGTGCCAGCAGCTTGCGGGACAGCAATTCACCCCTCCACTTT	TRBJ1-6	NA	TRBD1	TRBV5-4
CASSSDGGSDTQYF	TGTGCCAGCAGCTCAGACGGGGGCTCAGATACGCAGTATTTT	TRBJ2-3	NA	NA	TRBV9
CAISPGQGTTYEQYF	TGTGCCATTTCTCCGGGACAGGGAACGACGTACGAGCAGTACTTC	TRBJ2-7	NA	TRBD1	TRBV6-5
CATRPNQSRETQYF	TGTGCCACGAGACCTAATCAGAGCCGGGAGACCCAGTACTTC	TRBJ2-5	NA	NA	TRBV6-5
CASSIDPGLAGAKNIQYF	TGTGCCAGTAGTATAGATCCAGGTCTAGCGGGGGCCAAAAACATTCAGTACTTC	TRBJ2-4	NA	TRBD2	TRBV19
CASSLAVGGSSYEQYF	TGTGCCAGCAGCTTAGCCGTGGGAGGGTCGAGCTACGAGCAGTACTTC	TRBJ2-7	NA	TRBD2	TRBV7-9
CASSPLGRSSYNEQFF	TGTGCTAGCAGCCCCTTAGGACGCAGCTCCTACAATGAGCAGTTCTTC	TRBJ2-1	NA	NA	TRBV7-7
CASSLGGRRGQPQHF	TGTGCCAGCAGCTTAGGAGGGCGCAGGGGGCAGCCCCAGCATTTT	TRBJ1-5	NA	TRBD1	TRBV11-2